The 27 T cell receptor beta chains below were found in one sample sequenced in a study of blood T cell repertoires in COVID-19. The protocol was immunoSEQ multiplex PCR, while the TCRdb copy is restricted to in-frame clones and leaves out a portion. The data contain about 50,000 clones, around nine tenths of them singletons. Sequenced: peripheral blood. These receptors came from a human donor in a cohort sampled during active COVID-19.

This chain joins TRBV2 and TRBJ1-5; D is ambiguous. The CDR3 covers 13 residues. The V gene's germline CDR1 is SNHLY and CDR2 FYNNEI. Deletions cut 8 bases from V and 7 bases from J, with 15 bases between. The CDR3 loop reads CASCGEPFQPQHF. CDR3 coding DNA: TGTGCCAGCTGCGGGGAGCCCTTCCAGCCCCAGCATTTT.

This chain links TRBV24-1 with TRBJ2-3; no clear D. Germline CDR1 is KGHDR and CDR2 is SFDVKD. The length of the CDR3 is 14 residues. V dropped 4 bases and J dropped 4 bases, with 11 bases sitting between them. The CDR3 sequence is CATSDPRGADTQYF. CDR3 DNA: TGTGCCACCAGTGACCCACGAGGTGCAGATACGCAGTATTTT.

This sequence joins TRBV28 and TRBJ1-5, with D possibly matching TRBD1 (5 bases). Trimming took 7 bases from V and 0 from J, leaving 13 bases between them. The CDR3 runs 15 residues. Germline assignment: CDR1 MDHEN and CDR2 SYDVKM. CDR3 sequence reads: CASIPGLLSNQPQHF. The CDR3 nucleotides are TGTGCCAGCATTCCGGGACTGCTTAGCAATCAGCCCCAGCATTTT. Filled out from reference TRBV28 and TRBJ1-5, the complete variable domain reads DVKVTQSSRYLVKRTGEKVFLECVQDMDHENMFWYRQDPGLGLRLIYFSYDVKMKEKGDIPEGYSVSREKKERFSLILESASTNQTSMYLCASIPGLLSNQPQHFGDGTRLSIL.

This chain connects TRBV5-4 to TRBJ2-5; D is ambiguous. Germline lookup yields CDR1 SGHNT and CDR2 YYREEE (reference sequence). The CDR3 length is 13 residues. Trimming pared 0 bases from V and 3 bases from J, leaving 6 bases between. The CDR3 nucleotides are TGTGCCAGCAGCTTGGGTCAGAAAGAGACCCAGTACTTC. It encodes CASSLGQKETQYF.

The chain couples TRBV13 to TRBJ2-1, with 10 bases identical to TRBD2. The CDR3 has 13 residues. Germline CDR1 PRHDT, CDR2 FYEKMQ (reference sequence). The ends lost 8 bases at V and 8 bases at J; junction bases unmatched: 6. In DNA, the CDR3 is TGTGCCAGCGATCGGCTAGCGGGAGATGAGCAGTTCTTC. This translates into CASDRLAGDEQFF.

V is TRBV7-6 and J is TRBJ2-1; 11 nucleotides align to TRBD2. From germline, CDR1 is SGHVS and CDR2 FNYEAQ. J lost 6 bases, V lost 2 bases, and 6 bases had no gene match. The CDR3 spans 16 residues. Here the CDR3 reads CASSLIGLAGVNEQFF. CDR3 DNA: TGTGCCAGCAGCTTAATCGGACTAGCGGGCGTCAATGAGCAGTTCTTC.

V and J are TRBV7-9 and TRBJ2-7; 9 bases map to TRBD1. Germline V gene data show CDR1 as SEHNR and CDR2 as FQNEAQ (reference sequence). The V gene end was trimmed by 10 bases and the J gene end by 4 bases; junction bases not matched to a gene: 5. The CDR3 has 12 amino acids. The CDR3 protein is CATGTGPYEQYF. CDR3 DNA sequence: TGTGCCACCGGGACAGGGCCGTACGAGCAGTACTTC.

V usage is TRBV6-1 and J usage is TRBJ2-7; 12 bases are shared with TRBD2. The CDR3 runs to 17 residues. The V gene end was trimmed by 4 bases and the J gene end by 0 bases; junction bases not matched to a gene: 7. Germline CDR1 is MNHNS and CDR2 is SASEGT. The CDR3 DNA is TGTGCCAGCAGTGCGTGGGCTAGCGGGAGGGCCTCCTACGAGCAGTACGTC. This encodes CASSAWASGRASYEQYV.

The chain combines TRBV19 with TRBJ1-2, with 9 bases fitting TRBD1. This CDR3 is built from 15 residues. The V gene's germline CDR1 is LNHDA and CDR2 SQIVND (reference sequence). With V trimmed by 10 bases and J by 0 bases, 9 bases remained unmatched. The CDR3 spells CAISTGGEANYGYTF. The CDR3 coding sequence is TGTGCCATATCGACAGGGGGAGAAGCTAACTATGGCTACACCTTC.

This chain uses TRBV12-2 with TRBJ2-7; the table's D gene call, TRBD1, was not cross checked with the DNA. TRBV12-2 has pseudogene status. The CDR3 contains 19 residues. As DNA, the CDR3 is TGTGCAAGTCGCTTAGCGTCCCACGACCCGGGACAGGGATACTACGAGCAGTACGTC. Its protein product is CASRLASHDPGQGYYEQYV.

The chain employs TRBV27 and TRBJ1-5; TRBD1 matches at 7 bases. This CDR3 region has 14 residues. Germline V gene sequence: CDR1 MNHEY, CDR2 SMNVEV (reference sequence). V shed 5 bases and J 7 bases; nucleotides not matched to a gene: 8. CDR3 residues: CASSPRTGGQPQHF. DNA of the CDR3: TGTGCCAGCAGTCCGAGGACAGGCGGGCAGCCCCAGCATTTT.

The gene calls are TRBV28 and TRBJ2-7, with 7 bases fitting TRBD1. CDR1 and CDR2 from the germline V gene are MDHEN and SYDVKM. This CDR3 contains 14 residues. V dropped 1 base and J dropped 4; count of bases not matched to a gene: 4. CDR3 sequence: CASSLFGTEYEQYF. The DNA for the CDR3 is TGTGCCAGCAGTTTATTCGGGACAGAGTACGAGCAGTACTTC.

The rearrangement links TRBV28 to TRBJ2-7; 10 bases are shared with TRBD1. The CDR3 length is 15 residues. Losses at the gene ends were 2 bases for V and 2 bases for J; bases not matched to a gene: 3. CDR1 is MDHEN, CDR2 SYDVKM, per germline. In nucleotides, the CDR3 is TGTGCCAGCAGTTTAAGACAGGGGGCCACCTACGAGCAGTACTTC. Its translation: CASSLRQGATYEQYF.

In its sample, this clone was seen a few times. The rearrangement links TRBV30 to TRBJ2-7; 8 bases fit TRBD1. This CDR3 is built from 12 residues. The germline CDR1 and CDR2 sequences are GTSNPN and SVGIG (reference sequence). The V segment lost 4 bases and the J segment 2 bases; nucleotides outside the gene matches: 1. The CDR3 nucleotides are TGTGCCTGGACGACAGGGGCCTACGAGCAGTACTTC. Translating it yields CAWTTGAYEQYF.

The genes are TRBV24-1 and TRBJ2-2, with TRBD2 identical over 11 bases. Germline V CDR1 and CDR2: KGHDR, SFDVKD. This CDR3 has 15 amino acids. Unmatched junction bases numbered 5, after V lost 5 bases and J lost 7 bases. The CDR3 region has the DNA TGTGCCACCAGTGCTGGGACTAGCGGAGGCGGGGAGCTGTTTTTT. Amino acids: CATSAGTSGGGELFF.

The V call is TRBV3-1 (or the pseudogene TRBV3-2), the J call TRBJ2-5, with D tentatively TRBD2 (6 bases). This CDR3 spans 15 amino acids. Germline loops: CDR1 LGHDT, CDR2 YNNKEL (reference sequence). Trimming removed 1 base at V and 5 bases at J, with 14 bases between. The CDR3 DNA is TGTGCCAGCAGCCAAGGAAACCACGCGGGGGAGACCCAGTACTTC. Its protein product is CASSQGNHAGETQYF.

V gene TRBV2 combines with J gene TRBJ1-1, with D maybe TRBD1 (6 bases). The CDR3 runs to 13 residues. From germline, CDR1 is SNHLY and CDR2 FYNNEI. The V end lost 10 bases, the J end lost 4 bases, and 16 bases lay between the germline ends. As DNA, the CDR3 is TGTGCCACCCAGCAGGGGTTATTCACTGAAGCTTTCTTT. Translating it yields CATQQGLFTEAFF.

The chain couples TRBV19 to TRBJ1-1; possible D gene TRBD1, 6 bases. The germline V and J ends were trimmed by 3 bases and 0 bases, with 14 bases remaining between them. The CDR3 runs to 16 residues. Germline V lookup: CDR1 LNHDA, CDR2 SQIVND (reference sequence). The CDR3 sequence: CASSIRGGELNTEAFF. For the CDR3, the DNA is TGTGCCAGTAGTATTAGGGGGGGGGAATTGAACACTGAAGCTTTCTTT.

This sequence joins TRBV29-1 and TRBJ2-1; possible D gene TRBD1, 5 bases. The CDR3 runs 13 residues. CDR1 SQVTM and CDR2 ANQGSEA come from the germline V gene. CDR3 loop: CRLGAYSYNEQFF. The CDR3 coding sequence is TGCAGACTTGGGGCGTACTCCTACAATGAGCAGTTCTTC.

This clone was recorded only once. The J gene is TRBJ2-7, the V gene TRBV7-9; TRBD2 matches at 11 bases. In germline, CDR1 is SEHNR, CDR2 FQNEAQ (reference sequence). This CDR3 is built from 17 residues. J lost 5 bases, V lost 2 bases, and 11 bases had no gene match. CDR3: CASSLSQGLAVSNEQYF. CDR3 in DNA: TGTGCCAGCAGCTTATCACAGGGACTAGCGGTCTCGAACGAGCAGTACTTC.

CDR3: CASSLRTGQIQPQHF. CDR3 sequence (DNA): TGTGCCAGCAGCTTAAGGACAGGGCAGATTCAGCCCCAGCATTTT. The J gene is TRBJ1-5, the V gene TRBV7-8, with 8 bases lining up with TRBD1. The germline V gene encodes CDR1 SGHVS and CDR2 FQNEAQ. With V trimmed by 2 bases and J by 6 bases, 6 bases remained unmatched. The CDR3 runs 15 residues.

The chain uses TRBV20-1 and TRBJ1-6; D is ambiguous. Germline-derived CDR1 and CDR2 are DFQATT and SNEGSKA (reference sequence). V lost 3 bases and J 4 bases, leaving 7 bases between the germline ends. The CDR3 is made up of 13 amino acids. The CDR3 here is CSASRQYNSPLHF. The DNA of the CDR3 is TGCAGTGCTAGTCGCCAGTATAATTCACCCCTCCACTTT.

This clone is a singleton in its sample. The rearrangement joins TRBV7-9 to TRBJ2-1, with TRBD2 matching over 7 bases. Germline V gives CDR1 SEHNR, CDR2 FQNEAQ (reference sequence). The CDR3 runs to 13 residues. Trimming took 5 bases from V and 10 from J; bases not matched to a gene: 8. In DNA form, the CDR3 reads TGTGCCAGCAGCGGGGCGGGAGCAGGAGAGCAGTTCTTC. Its protein is CASSGAGAGEQFF.

CDR3 amino acids: CASSPRAHEQFF. CDR3 bases: TGTGCCAGCAGTCCCCGAGCGCACGAGCAGTTCTTC. The genes are TRBV6-6 and TRBJ2-1; D ambiguous. The CDR3 runs to 12 residues. The germline gives CDR1 MNHNY, CDR2 SVGAGI (reference sequence). Trimming cost V 5 bases and J 10 bases, with 12 bases left between them.

This rearrangement joins TRBV6-2 or TRBV6-3 to TRBJ1-1, with 7 bases matching TRBD1. V trimming: 6 bases; J trimming: 2 bases; junction bases outside the gene matches: 6. There are 14 residues in the CDR3. CDR1 and CDR2 from the germline V gene are MNHEY and SVGEGT. The CDR3, as DNA: TGTGCCAGCAGCGGCACAGGGGCCAACACTGAAGCTTTCTTT. Translated: CASSGTGANTEAFF.

The chain combines TRBV18 with TRBJ1-1; 10 positions agree with TRBD1. J gave up 3 bases and V 3 bases, and 10 bases lay outside the gene matches. Germline CDR1 reads KGHSH; CDR2 reads LQKENI. The CDR3 consists of 17 residues. For the CDR3, the DNA is TGTGCCAGCTCACCCCGGACAGGGGGGAGACGCGACACTGAAGCTTTCTTT. Residues: CASSPRTGGRRDTEAFF. The full variable domain, rest sourced from reference TRBV18 and TRBJ1-1, is NAGVMQNPRHLVRRRGQEARLRCSPMKGHSHVYWYRQLPEEGLKFMVYLQKENIIDESGMPKERFSAEFPKEGPSILRIQQVVRGDSAAYFCASSPRTGGRRDTEAFFGQGTRLTVV.

The J gene is TRBJ1-1, the V gene TRBV30; no firm D call. Germline V lookup: CDR1 GTSNPN, CDR2 SVGIG (reference sequence). Between the trimmed V and J ends, which lost 0 bases and 9 bases, there was a span of 8 bases. The CDR3 is 11 residues long. The CDR3 bases are TGTGCCTGGAGTGTTCAAATTCAAGCTTTCTTT. Its protein product is CAWSVQIQAFF.